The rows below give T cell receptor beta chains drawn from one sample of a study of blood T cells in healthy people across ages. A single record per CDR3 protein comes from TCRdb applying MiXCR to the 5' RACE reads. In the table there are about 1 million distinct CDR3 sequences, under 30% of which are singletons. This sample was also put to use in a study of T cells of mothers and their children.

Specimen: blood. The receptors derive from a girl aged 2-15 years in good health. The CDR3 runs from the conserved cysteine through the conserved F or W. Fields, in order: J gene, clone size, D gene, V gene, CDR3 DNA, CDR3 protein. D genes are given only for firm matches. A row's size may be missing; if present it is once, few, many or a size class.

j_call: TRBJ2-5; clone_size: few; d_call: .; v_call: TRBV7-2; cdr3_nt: TGTGCCAGCTCGCTCCGCGGGGTCGAGACCCAGTACTTC; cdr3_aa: CASSLRGVETQYF
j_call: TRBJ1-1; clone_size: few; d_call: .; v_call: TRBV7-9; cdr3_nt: TGTGCCAGCAGCTTAGCAGGGAAAGCTTTCTTT; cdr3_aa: CASSLAGKAFF
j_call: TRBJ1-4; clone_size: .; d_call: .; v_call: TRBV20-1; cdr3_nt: TGCAGTGCTAAGGGGTTAACCCTCGCAACTAATGAAAAACTGTTTTTT; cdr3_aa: CSAKGLTLATNEKLFF
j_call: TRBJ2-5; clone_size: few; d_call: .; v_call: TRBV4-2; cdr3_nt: TGTGCCAGCAGCCCTCGGGGACCATCGGTTGAGCAGTACTTC; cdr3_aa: CASSPRGPSVEQYF
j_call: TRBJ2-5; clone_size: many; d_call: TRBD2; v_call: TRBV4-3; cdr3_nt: TGCGCCAGCAGCCAAGATAGCGGGAAGGGCCAGTACTTC; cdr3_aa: CASSQDSGKGQYF
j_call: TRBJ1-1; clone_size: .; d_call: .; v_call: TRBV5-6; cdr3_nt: TGTGCCAGCAGCCCCGGGACTCTGCTTCTGAACACTGAAGCTTTCTTT; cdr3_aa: CASSPGTLLLNTEAFF
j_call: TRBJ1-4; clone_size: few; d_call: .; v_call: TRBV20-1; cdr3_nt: TGCAGTGCAAGTCCAGATTCTAATGAAAAACTGTTTTTT; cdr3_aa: CSASPDSNEKLFF
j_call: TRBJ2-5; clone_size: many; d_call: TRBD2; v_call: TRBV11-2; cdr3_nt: TGTGCCAGCAGCCAGAGGACTAGCGGGGGGGCGCGGGAGACCCAGTACTTC; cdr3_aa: CASSQRTSGGARETQYF
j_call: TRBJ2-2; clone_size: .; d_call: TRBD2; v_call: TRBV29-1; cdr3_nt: TGCAGCGTAACCCCTCGACTAGCGGGAGAAGGGGAGCTGTTTTTT; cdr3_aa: CSVTPRLAGEGELFF
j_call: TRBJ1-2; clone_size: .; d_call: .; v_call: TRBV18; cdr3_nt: TGTGCCAGCTTCCCGCTCGGGGGCGGAAATGGCTACACCTTC; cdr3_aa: CASFPLGGGNGYTF
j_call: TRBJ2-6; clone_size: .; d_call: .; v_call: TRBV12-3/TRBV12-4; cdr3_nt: TGTGCCAGCAGCCGGGGGCCAGGAGACTCTGGGGCCAACGTCCTGACTTTC; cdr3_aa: CASSRGPGDSGANVLTF
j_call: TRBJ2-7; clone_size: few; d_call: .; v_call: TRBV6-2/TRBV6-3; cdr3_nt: TGTGCCAGCAGGGACGGAGAACAGGCTTTCTACGAGCAGTACTTC; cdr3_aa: CASRDGEQAFYEQYF
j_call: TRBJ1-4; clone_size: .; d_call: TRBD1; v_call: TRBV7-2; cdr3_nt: TGTGCCAGCAGCTTCTCGGGACAGGGTATAGGACTGTTTTTT; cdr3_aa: CASSFSGQGIGLFF
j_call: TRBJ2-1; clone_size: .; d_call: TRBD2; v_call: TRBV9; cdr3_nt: TGTGCCAGCAGCGTAGCTACGGCGGGAGGATATTACAATGAGCAGTTCTTC; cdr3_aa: CASSVATAGGYYNEQFF
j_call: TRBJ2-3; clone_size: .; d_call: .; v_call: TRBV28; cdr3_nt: TGTGCCAGCAGTCCATCATTTAGCACAGATACGCAGTATTTT; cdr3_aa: CASSPSFSTDTQYF
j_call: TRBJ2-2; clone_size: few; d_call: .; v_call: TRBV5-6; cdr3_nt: TGTGCCAGCAGCTTATTAACGGTAGCGAACACCGGGGAGCTGTTTTTT; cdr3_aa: CASSLLTVANTGELFF
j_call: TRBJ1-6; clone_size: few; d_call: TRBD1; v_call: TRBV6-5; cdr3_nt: TGTGCCAGCAGCCTCTTGACAGGGTTTGCACCCCTCCACTTT; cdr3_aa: CASSLLTGFAPLHF
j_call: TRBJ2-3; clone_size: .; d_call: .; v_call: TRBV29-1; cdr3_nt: TGCAGCGTTGGTAGGCAGCTCACAGATACGCAGTATTTT; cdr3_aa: CSVGRQLTDTQYF
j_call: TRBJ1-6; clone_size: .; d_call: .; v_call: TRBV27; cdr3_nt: TGTGCCAGCAGTCAACCTACAAGCCGAAAAGGGGCCCTCCACTTT; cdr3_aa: CASSQPTSRKGALHF
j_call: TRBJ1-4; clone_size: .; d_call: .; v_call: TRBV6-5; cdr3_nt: TGTGCCAGCATGGAGACTACAGCAACTAATGAAAAACTGTTTTTT; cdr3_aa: CASMETTATNEKLFF
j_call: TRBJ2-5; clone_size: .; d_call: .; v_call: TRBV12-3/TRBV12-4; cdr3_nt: TGTGCCAGCAGCAACCCCTCTGGGACACCTTTCCAAGAGACCCAGTACTTC; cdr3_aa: CASSNPSGTPFQETQYF
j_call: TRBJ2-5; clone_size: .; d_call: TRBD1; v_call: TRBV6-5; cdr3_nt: TGTGCCAGCACCTTACAGGGGGCAGAGACCCAGTACTTC; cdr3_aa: CASTLQGAETQYF
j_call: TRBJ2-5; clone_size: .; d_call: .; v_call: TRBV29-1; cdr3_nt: TGCAGCGTTGGGGGCACTTTGGGACGGATCCAAGAGACCCAGTACTTC; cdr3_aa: CSVGGTLGRIQETQYF
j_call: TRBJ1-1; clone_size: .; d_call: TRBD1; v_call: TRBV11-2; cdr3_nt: TGTGCCAGCAGCTTGGAAGGGACAGTTGAAGCTTTCTTT; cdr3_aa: CASSLEGTVEAFF
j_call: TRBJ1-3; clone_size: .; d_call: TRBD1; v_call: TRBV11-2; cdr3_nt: TGTGCCAGCAGCCACCCGGAGGACAGGGCTCATAAAAACACCATATATTTT; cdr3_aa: CASSHPEDRAHKNTIYF
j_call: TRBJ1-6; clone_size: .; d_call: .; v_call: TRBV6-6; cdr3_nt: TGTGCCAGCAGTTACCAGCGGCTGGGCAATTCACCCCTCCACTTT; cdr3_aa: CASSYQRLGNSPLHF
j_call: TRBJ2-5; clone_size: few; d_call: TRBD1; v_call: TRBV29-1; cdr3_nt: TGCAGCGTTTTTAAGGGGGCGGAGACCCAGTACTTC; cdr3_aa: CSVFKGAETQYF
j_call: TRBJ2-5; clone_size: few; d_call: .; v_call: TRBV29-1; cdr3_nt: TGCAGCGTTGTCGGAGCGGGCCAAGAGACCCAGTACTTC; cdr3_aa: CSVVGAGQETQYF
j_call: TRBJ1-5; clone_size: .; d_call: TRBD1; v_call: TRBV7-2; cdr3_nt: TGTGCCAGCAGGAGACAGGGGGCCTTCAATCAGCCCCAGCATTTT; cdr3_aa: CASRRQGAFNQPQHF
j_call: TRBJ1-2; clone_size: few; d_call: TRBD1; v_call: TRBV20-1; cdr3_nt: TGCAGTGCTAGTAGACAGGGAGAAAGCAACTATGGCTACACCTTC; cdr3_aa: CSASRQGESNYGYTF
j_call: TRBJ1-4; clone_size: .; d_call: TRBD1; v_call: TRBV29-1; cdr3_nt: TGCAGCGACCCGCGGGACAGGGAAACTAATGAAAAACTGTTTTTT; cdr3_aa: CSDPRDRETNEKLFF
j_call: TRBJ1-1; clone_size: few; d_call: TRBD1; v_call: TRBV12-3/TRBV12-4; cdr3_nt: TGTGCCAGCAGGTATCGACAGGGGAGGACTGAAGCTTTCTTT; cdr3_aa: CASRYRQGRTEAFF
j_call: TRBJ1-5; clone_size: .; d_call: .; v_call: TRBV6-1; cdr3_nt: TGTGCCAGCAGGGGATTTATTGGTCAGCCCCAGCATTTT; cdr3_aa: CASRGFIGQPQHF
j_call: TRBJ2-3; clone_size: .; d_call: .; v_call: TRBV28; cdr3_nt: TGTGCCAGCAGTTTGCAGGGGAGCAGTGTACGAGATACGCAGTATTTT; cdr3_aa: CASSLQGSSVRDTQYF
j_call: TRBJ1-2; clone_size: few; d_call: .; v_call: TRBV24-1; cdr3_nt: TGTGCCACCAGTGATCCCGACGCGGGCGCGACAGGCTGGTCTGGCTACACCTTC; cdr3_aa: CATSDPDAGATGWSGYTF
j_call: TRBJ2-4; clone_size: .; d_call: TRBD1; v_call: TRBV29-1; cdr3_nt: TGCAGCGTTGGGGACAGGTTGTACTTC; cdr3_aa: CSVGDRLYF
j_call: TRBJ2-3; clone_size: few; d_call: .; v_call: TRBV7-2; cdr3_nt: TGTGCCAGCACCCAGGCGCCATACACAGATACGCGGTATTTT; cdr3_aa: CASTQAPYTDTRYF
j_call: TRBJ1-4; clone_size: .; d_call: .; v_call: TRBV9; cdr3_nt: TGTGCCAGCAGCGTAGCGGGAACGGCGAGTGGGGAAAAACTGTTTTTT; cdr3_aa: CASSVAGTASGEKLFF
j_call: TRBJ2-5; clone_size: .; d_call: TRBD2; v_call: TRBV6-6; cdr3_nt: TGTGCCAGCAGTTCGGGACTAGCGGGGGAGACCCAAGAGACCCAGTACTTC; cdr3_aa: CASSSGLAGETQETQYF